This TCR beta chain emerged from a study of blood T cell repertoires in COVID-19. About the study: The origin of the acute and convalescent COVID-19 samples was the United States, Italy and Spain. PBMCs, B-cell-depleted T cells, or T cells provided the cDNA or gDNA that made up the material.

V lost 0 bases to trimming and J lost 6 bases; unmatched junction nucleotides: 12. The CDR3 extends over 16 amino acids. Germline loops: CDR1 SGHNT, CDR2 YYREEE (reference sequence). This clone appeared many times. Original methodology: How many nucleated cells were present was estimated from reference gene primer amplification. Profiled with immunoSEQ multiplex PCR; TCRdb holds only in-frame clones, not every one. Clone size and V and J calls were adopted from that table, with D and trimming inferred from the DNA. The sample includes hundreds of thousands of clones, 80% to 85% seen only once; the top ten take 18%.

The material sequenced was peripheral blood. The gene calls are TRBV5-4 and TRBJ2-7; 7 nucleotides match TRBD1. The origin of this receptor is an elderly woman with active or convalescent COVID-19. CDR3: CASSLGTGQSIPEQYF. The CDR3 region has the DNA TGTGCCAGCAGCTTGGGGACGGGACAGAGTATCCCCGAGCAGTACTTC.